The present entry profiles one TCR beta chain with its context. This entry belongs to a study of cytomegalovirus exposure and HLA in healthy donors. 60 Vbeta and 13 Jbeta primers were used in PCR. TCRdb's copy holds only in-frame clones and misses some; the assay was immunoSEQ multiplex PCR. The top ten clones hold 2.7% of a sample with 90,000 or so clones, 69% of them seen once. Germline V gene data show CDR1 as SGHTA and CDR2 as FQGNSA. V lost 2 bases and J 2 bases, leaving 10 bases between the germline ends. This CDR3 spans 14 amino acids. The receptor's source is a man aged 50 to 59 in good health and CMV-seronegative. Sequenced material: PBMCs. The V call is TRBV7-2, the J call TRBJ2-7; the D gene is possibly TRBD1 (5 bases). The CDR3 DNA sequence: TGTGCCAGCAGCTTACCAGGGAAACCCTACGAGCAGTACTTC. It specifies CASSLPGKPYEQYF.